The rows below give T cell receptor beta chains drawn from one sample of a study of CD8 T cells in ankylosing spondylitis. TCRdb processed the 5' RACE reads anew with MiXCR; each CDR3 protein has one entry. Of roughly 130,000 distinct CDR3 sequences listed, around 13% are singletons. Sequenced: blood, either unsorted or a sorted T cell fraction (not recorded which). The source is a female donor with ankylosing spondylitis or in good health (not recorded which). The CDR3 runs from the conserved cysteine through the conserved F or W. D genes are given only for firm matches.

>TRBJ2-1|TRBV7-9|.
CASIRGGYNEQFF
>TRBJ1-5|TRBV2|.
CASSVEGGQPQHF
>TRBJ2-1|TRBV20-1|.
CSARDAREARVDEQFF
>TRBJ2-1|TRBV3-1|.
CASSQGVRAYNEQFF
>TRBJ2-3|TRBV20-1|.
CSARDFVSDTQYF
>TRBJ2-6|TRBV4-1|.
CASSQYTYSGANVLTF
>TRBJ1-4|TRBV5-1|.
CASSGWGSGDEKLFF
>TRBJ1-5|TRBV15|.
CATSREVNNQPQHF
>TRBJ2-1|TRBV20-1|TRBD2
CRGTSGESSYNEQFF
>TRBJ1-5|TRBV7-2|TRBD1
CASSLTGQGGQPQHF
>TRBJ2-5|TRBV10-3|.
CASTRDFAETQYF
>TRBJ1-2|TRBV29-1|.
CSVENNYGYTF
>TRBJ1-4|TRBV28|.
CASSSMVGGEKLFF
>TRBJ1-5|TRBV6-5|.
CASSVLSTGGNQPQHF